This T cell receptor (beta chain) was sequenced in a study of cytomegalovirus exposure and HLA in healthy donors. Germline lookup yields CDR1 SGHDT and CDR2 YYEEEE. V shed 4 bases, J shed 5 bases, and the junction held 3 bases outside the gene matches. CDR3 length equals 14 residues. Whole-study findings and limits: For cytomegalovirus status, the classifier reportedly gave diagnoses with high specificity and sensitivity.

The PCR employed 60 Vbeta primers together with 13 Jbeta primers. The table came from immunoSEQ multiplex PCR; TCRdb's copy has only in-frame clones and leaves some out. This table has roughly 150,000 clones, roughly 80% appearing once. Concerning this clone: Its antigen is as yet unknown.

Sequencing used PBMCs. The rearrangement uses TRBV5-6 and TRBJ2-2; 9 bases align to TRBD1. This clonotype was sampled from a male donor in good health and CMV-seronegative. This chain's CDR3 is CASSQTGGTGELFF. CDR3 nucleotide sequence: TGTGCCAGCAGCCAGACAGGGGGGACCGGGGAGCTGTTTTTT.